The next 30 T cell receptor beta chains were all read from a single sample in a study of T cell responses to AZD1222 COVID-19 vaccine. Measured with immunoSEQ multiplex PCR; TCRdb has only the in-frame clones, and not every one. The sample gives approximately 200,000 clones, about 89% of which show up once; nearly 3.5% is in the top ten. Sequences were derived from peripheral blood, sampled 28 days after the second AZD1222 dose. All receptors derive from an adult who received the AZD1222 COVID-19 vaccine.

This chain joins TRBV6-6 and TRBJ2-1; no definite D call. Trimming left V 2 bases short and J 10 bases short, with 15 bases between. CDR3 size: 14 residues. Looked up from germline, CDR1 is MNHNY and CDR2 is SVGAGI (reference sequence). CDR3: CASSYIGPIGEQFF. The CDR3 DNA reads TGTGCCAGCAGTTACATAGGGCCGATCGGGGAGCAGTTCTTC.

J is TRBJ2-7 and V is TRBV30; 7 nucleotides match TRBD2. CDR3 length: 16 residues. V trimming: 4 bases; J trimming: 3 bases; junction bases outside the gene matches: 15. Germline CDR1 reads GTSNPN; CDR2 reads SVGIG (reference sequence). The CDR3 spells CAWTKGGHNKFYEQYF. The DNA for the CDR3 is TGTGCCTGGACTAAGGGAGGGCATAATAAATTCTACGAGCAGTACTTC.

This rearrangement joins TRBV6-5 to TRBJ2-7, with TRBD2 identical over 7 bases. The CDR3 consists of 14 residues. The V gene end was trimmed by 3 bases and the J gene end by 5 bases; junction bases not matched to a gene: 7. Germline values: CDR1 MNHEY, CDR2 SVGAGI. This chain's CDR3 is CASSYRGAGNEQYF. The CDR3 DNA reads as TGTGCCAGCAGTTATCGGGGAGCGGGGAACGAGCAGTACTTC.

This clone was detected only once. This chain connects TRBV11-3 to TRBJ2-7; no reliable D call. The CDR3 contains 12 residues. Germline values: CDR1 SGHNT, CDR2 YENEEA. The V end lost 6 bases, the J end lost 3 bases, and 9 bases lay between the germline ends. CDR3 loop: CASSKGNYEQYF. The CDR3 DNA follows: TGTGCCAGCAGTAAGGGTAACTACGAGCAGTACTTC. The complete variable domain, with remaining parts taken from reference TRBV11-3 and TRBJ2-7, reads EAGVVQSPRYKIIEKKQPVAFWCNPISGHNTLYWYLQNLGQGPELLIRYENEEAVDDSQLPKDRFSAERLKGVDSTLKIQPAELGDSAVYLCASSKGNYEQYFGPGTRLTVT.

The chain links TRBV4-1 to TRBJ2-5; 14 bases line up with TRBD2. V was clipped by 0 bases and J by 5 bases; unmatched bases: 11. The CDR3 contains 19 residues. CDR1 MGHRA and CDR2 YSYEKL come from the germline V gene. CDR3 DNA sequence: TGCGCCAGCAGCCAAGACTATACCGGGACTAGCGGGAGCTCTGAGACCCAGTACTTC. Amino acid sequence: CASSQDYTGTSGSSETQYF.

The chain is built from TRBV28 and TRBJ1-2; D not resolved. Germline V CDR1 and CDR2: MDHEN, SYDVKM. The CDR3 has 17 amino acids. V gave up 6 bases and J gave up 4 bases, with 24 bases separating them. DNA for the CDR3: TGTGCCAGCAGGACGGGCGGCAGCGTTTATACCCCCTATGGCTACACCTTC. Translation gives CASRTGGSVYTPYGYTF.

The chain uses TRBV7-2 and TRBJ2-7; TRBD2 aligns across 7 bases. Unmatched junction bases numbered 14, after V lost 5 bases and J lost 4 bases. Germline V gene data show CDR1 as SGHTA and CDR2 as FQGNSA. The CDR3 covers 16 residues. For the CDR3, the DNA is TGTGCCAGCAGCCTTAGGGTTCCTAGCGGAACTTACGAGCAGTACTTC. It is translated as CASSLRVPSGTYEQYF.

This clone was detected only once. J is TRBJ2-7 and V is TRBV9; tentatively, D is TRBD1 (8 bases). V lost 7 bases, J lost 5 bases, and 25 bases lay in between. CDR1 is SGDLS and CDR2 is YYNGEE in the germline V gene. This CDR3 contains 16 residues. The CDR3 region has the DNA TGTGCCAGCTCCTGGGGGGGCAGGGGGCCGCTTGACGAGCAGTACTTC. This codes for CASSWGGRGPLDEQYF.

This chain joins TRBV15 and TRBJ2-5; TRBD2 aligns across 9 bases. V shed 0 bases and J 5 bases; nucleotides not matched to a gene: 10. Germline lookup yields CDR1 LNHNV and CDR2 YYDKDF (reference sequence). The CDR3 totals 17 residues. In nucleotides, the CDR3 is TGTGCCACCAGCAGAGATCTGGGCCCTGCGGGGGGGGAGACCCAGTACTTC. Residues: CATSRDLGPAGGETQYF.

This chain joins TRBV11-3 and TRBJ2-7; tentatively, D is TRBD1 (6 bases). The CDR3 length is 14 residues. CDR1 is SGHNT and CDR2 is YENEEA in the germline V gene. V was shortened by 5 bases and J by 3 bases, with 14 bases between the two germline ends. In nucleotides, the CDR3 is TGTGCCAGCAGCCCTCACGTCAGGGGCTACGAGCAGTACTTC. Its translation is CASSPHVRGYEQYF.

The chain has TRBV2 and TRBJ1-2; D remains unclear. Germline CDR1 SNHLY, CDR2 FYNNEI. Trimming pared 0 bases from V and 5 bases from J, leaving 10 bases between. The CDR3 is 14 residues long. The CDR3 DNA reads TGTGCCAGCAGTGAAGCGCGACGGGGATATGGCTACACCTTC. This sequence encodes CASSEARRGYGYTF. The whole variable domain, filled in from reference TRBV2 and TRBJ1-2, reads EPEVTQTPSHQVTQMGQEVILRCVPISNHLYFYWYRQILGQKVEFLVSFYNNEISEKSEIFDDQFSVERPDGSNFTLKIRSTKLEDSAMYFCASSEARRGYGYTFGSGTRLTVV.

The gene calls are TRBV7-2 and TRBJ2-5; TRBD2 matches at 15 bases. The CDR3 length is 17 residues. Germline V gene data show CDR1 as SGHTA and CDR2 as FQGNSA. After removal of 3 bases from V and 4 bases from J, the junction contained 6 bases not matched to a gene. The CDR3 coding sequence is TGTGCCAGCAGCTTCGGACTAGCGGGAGGGCCTGGAGAGACCCAGTACTTC. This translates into CASSFGLAGGPGETQYF.

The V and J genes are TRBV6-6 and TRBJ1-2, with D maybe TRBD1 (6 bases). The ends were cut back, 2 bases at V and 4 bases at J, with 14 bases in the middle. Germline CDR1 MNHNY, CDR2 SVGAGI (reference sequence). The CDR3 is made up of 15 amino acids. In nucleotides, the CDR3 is TGTGCCAGCAGTTACCCGCCTCCACAGGGCTATGGCTACACCTTC. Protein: CASSYPPPQGYGYTF.

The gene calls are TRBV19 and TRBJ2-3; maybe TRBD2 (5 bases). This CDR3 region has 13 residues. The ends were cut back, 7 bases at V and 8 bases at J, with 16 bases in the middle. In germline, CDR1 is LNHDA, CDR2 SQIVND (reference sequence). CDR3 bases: TGTGCCAGTAATTCGGGGTCCCGCGGTACGCAGTATTTT. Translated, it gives CASNSGSRGTQYF.

The DNA for the CDR3 is TGTGCCAGCAGTTTCGGATTAGCGGGTTACCAAGAGACCCAGTACTTC. Its translation is CASSFGLAGYQETQYF. This chain connects TRBV28 to TRBJ2-5, with 7 bases aligning to TRBD2. The CDR3 consists of 16 residues. The V and J ends lost 3 bases and 0 bases, in that order; junction bases with no gene match: 7. Germline V gene lookup returns CDR1 MDHEN and CDR2 SYDVKM.

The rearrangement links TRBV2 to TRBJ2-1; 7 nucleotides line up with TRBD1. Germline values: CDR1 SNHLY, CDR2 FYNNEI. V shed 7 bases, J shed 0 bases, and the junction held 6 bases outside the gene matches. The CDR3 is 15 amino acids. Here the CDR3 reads CASIVRDSSYNEQFF. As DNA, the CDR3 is TGTGCCAGCATCGTCCGGGACAGCTCCTACAATGAGCAGTTCTTC.

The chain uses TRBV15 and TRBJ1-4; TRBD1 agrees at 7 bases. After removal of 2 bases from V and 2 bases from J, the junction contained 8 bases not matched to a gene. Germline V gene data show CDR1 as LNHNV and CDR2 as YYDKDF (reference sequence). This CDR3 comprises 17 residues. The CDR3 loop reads CATSRPEGARTNEKLFF. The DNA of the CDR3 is TGTGCCACCAGCAGACCCGAGGGGGCCAGGACTAATGAAAAACTGTTTTTT.

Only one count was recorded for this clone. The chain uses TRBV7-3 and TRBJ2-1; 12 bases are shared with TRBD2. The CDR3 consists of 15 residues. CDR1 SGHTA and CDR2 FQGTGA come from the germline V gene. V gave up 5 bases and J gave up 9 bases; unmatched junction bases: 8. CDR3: CASSPLASGRGEQFF. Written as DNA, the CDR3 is TGTGCCAGCAGCCCCTTGGCTAGCGGGAGGGGTGAGCAGTTCTTC.

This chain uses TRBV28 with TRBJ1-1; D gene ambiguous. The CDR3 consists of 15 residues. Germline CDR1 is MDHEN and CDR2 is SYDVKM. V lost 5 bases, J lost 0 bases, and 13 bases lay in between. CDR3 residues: CASSRRTPMNTEAFF. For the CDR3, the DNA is TGTGCCAGCAGTCGTAGGACTCCCATGAACACTGAAGCTTTCTTT.

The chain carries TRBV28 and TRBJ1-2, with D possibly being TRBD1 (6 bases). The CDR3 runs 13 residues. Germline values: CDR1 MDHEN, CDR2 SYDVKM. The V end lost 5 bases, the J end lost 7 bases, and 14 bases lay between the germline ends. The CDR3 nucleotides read TGTGCCAGCAGTCCCCAGGGGATACGTGGCTACACCTTC. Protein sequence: CASSPQGIRGYTF.

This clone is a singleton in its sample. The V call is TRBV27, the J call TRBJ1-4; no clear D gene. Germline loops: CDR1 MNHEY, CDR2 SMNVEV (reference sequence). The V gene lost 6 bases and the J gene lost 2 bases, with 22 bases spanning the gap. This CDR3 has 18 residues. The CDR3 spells CASRARAEAFRTNEKLFF. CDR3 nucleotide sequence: TGTGCCAGCAGAGCCCGGGCGGAGGCGTTCCGCACTAATGAAAAACTGTTTTTT.

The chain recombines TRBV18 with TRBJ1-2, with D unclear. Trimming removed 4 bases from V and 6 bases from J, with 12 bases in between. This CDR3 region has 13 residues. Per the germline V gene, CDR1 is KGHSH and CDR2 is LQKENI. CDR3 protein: CASSQGGTNGYTF. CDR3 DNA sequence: TGTGCCAGCTCACAGGGAGGAACTAATGGCTACACCTTC.

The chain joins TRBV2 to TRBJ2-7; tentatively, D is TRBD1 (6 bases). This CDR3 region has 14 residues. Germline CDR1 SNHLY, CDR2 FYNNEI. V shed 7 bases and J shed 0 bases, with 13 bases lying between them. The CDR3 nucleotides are TGTGCCAGCACTGGGCAGGGGACCTCCTACGAGCAGTACTTC. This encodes CASTGQGTSYEQYF. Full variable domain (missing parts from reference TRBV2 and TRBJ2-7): EPEVTQTPSHQVTQMGQEVILRCVPISNHLYFYWYRQILGQKVEFLVSFYNNEISEKSEIFDDQFSVERPDGSNFTLKIRSTKLEDSAMYFCASTGQGTSYEQYFGPGTRLTVT.

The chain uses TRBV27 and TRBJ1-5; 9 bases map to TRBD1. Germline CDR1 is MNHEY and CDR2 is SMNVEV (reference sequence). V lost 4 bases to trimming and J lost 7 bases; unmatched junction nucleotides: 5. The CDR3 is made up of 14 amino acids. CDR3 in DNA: TGTGCCAGCAGTTCGGGACAGGGAAACCAGCCCCAGCATTTT. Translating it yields CASSSGQGNQPQHF.

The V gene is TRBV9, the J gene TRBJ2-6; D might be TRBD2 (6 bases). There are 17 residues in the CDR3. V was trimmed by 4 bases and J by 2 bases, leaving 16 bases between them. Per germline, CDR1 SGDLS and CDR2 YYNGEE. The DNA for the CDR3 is TGTGCCAGCAGCCCGCCCAGGAGGGGAGCTGGGGCCAACGTCCTGACTTTC. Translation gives CASSPPRRGAGANVLTF.

This chain's CDR3 is CASSPPPFDKTNTGELFF. CDR3 nucleotide sequence: TGTGCCAGCAGCCCACCTCCATTCGACAAGACGAACACCGGGGAGCTGTTTTTT. The chain links TRBV27 to TRBJ2-2, with D uncertain. V lost 6 bases and J lost 0, with 20 bases in between. Germline CDR1 reads MNHEY; CDR2 reads SMNVEV (reference sequence). This CDR3 has 18 residues.

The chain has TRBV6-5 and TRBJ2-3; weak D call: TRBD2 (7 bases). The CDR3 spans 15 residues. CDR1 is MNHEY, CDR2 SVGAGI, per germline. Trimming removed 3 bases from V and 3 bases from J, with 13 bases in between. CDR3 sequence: CASSYFGGLTDTQYF. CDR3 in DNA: TGTGCCAGCAGTTATTTCGGGGGGCTAACAGATACGCAGTATTTT.

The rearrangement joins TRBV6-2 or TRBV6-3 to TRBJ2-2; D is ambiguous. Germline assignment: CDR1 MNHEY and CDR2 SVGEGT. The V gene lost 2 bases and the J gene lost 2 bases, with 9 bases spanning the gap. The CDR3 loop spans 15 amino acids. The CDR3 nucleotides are TGTGCCAGCAGTTACCCACGAAAAAACACCGGGGAGCTGTTTTTT. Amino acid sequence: CASSYPRKNTGELFF.

CDR3 amino acids: CASSPNPGLASNNEQFF. The CDR3 coding sequence is TGTGCCAGCAGTCCAAACCCCGGACTAGCGTCTAACAATGAGCAGTTCTTC. The chain links TRBV28 to TRBJ2-1; 9 bases map to TRBD2. This CDR3 spans 17 amino acids. Germline CDR1 MDHEN, CDR2 SYDVKM. V shed 5 bases and J 5 bases; nucleotides not matched to a gene: 13.

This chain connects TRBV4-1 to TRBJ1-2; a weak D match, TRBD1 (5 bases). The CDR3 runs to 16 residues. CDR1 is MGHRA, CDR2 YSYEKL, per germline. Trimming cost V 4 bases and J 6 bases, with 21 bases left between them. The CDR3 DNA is TGCGCCAGCAGCCTTGGGACTGCGAAGGGAGGGGATGGCTACACCTTC. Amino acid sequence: CASSLGTAKGGDGYTF.